The following is a T cell receptor (beta chain) sequence with its context. The clone's antigen remains unknown. Base qualities are not at hand, and no much larger clone is one base apart. This specimen includes other DNA sequences encoding the same CDR3. These data are taken from a study of shared clonotypes between healthy human individuals (dated by TCRdb to about 2020). Notes on the research overall: Three men and a couple of women, aged 18 to 49 years, made up the cohort. Per donor, three plates each were used for CD4 naive and CD4 memory, two for CD8 naive, and one for CD8 memory. Blood TCR repertoires of five healthy adults were deeply sequenced to estimate repertoire size and the extent of clonotype sharing between individuals. To increase sequencing depth and limit assay-specific biases, different laboratories used diverse techniques to prepare libraries and sequence TCR repertoires. Between about 0.85 and 8.9 billion PBMCs per donor were obtained by leukapheresis. Study-wide conclusions, independent of this receptor: Sharing across several donors was observed for around 5% of naive CD4, over 3% of naive CD8, over 2% of memory CD4, and approximately 0.41% of memory CD8 clonotypes. Incomplete sequencing was indicated by rarefaction of sorted-subset datasets, despite the large sequencing depth. Naive subsets generally had larger estimated clonotype richness than memory subsets. Pairwise subsampling indicated that sequencing depth was expected to affect the degree of clonotype sharing among donors. Sampling was restricted to blood, and TCR repertoires in tissues likely differ from the TCR repertoires found in blood. Because the study included a small number of donors, the genetic and exposure-history diversity represented was limited. Compared with non-shared clonotypes, clonotypes shared by all four sorted-subset donors had higher generation probabilities.

Using the deep immunoSEQ assay, multiplex PCR amplified TCR CDR3 regions from genomic DNA. Genomic DNA extracted from each cell subset was distributed evenly over all wells of several immunoSEQ 96-well plates, and each plate served as one replicate. For sorted subsets, each replicate PCR was loaded with roughly 0.2 ug genomic DNA, equivalent to approximately 27,000 T cell genomes. Purified libraries were quantified with a Qubit 3.0 fluorometer, sized on a Bioanalyzer 2100, and re-quantified with the KAPA Library Quantification kit. A separate single-read 150-cycle Illumina NextSeq 550 flow cell was used to sequence each immunoSEQ 96-well plate. As for the authors' bioinformatics: The immunoSEQ output contained only junctional sequences without quality scores, so filtering could not match that applied to full-length reads. To assign V/J genes and CDR3, sequences were annotated against IMGT germline references using PyIR, a Python wrapper for IgBLAST v1.9. Reads were removed for weak V/J assignments (E-value above 1e-6), missing CDR3, stop codons, out-of-frame junctions, or ambiguous translated residues. V3J clonotypes were defined by identical inferred V gene, J gene, and CDR3 amino acid sequence. Percentage overlap between repertoires was computed as shared unique clonotypes divided by the size of the smaller repertoire. RTK rarefaction, the Chao1 estimator, and Recon v2.1 estimates of unobserved clonotypes were used to assess repertoire richness. Generation probabilities for all TCRbeta clonotypes obtained by the gDNA method from a handful of donors were computed using OLGA. TCRdb stores this immuneACCESS table with in-frame sequences only. Part of the clones is absent; in the studies checked, under half of the shortfall reflects unresolved V genes, and no reason is known for the rest. V and J calls and clone size are those listed in that table; D and trimming were worked out from the DNA. The sample table records more than 200,000 clones; 65% to 70% of these occur just once. The ten largest make up more than 9.5% of the sample.

The germline V end is reduced by 5 bases and the J end by 5 bases; junction bases left unmatched: 4. The germline V gene (reference sequence) yields GTSNPN for CDR1 and SVGIG for CDR2. The CDR3, from cysteine to phenylalanine, totals 13 residues. CDR3 DNA only is kept here, 39 bases in frame from base 1. Healthy HIV-negative adults with no recently reported acute infections or vaccinations were included as donors. Only Caucasian adults living in Nashville, Tennessee, USA were represented among the donors. CD4+ T cells were enriched through magnetic negative selection, after which naive cells were positively selected on CD45RA and the remaining negative fraction served as the memory subset. Blood was collected by leukapheresis, and PBMCs were isolated by Ficoll-Histopaque density gradient centrifugation and then cryopreserved in liquid nitrogen vapor phase. Analytical flow cytometry was used to check the purity and quantity of each magnetically sorted T cell population. Genomic DNA was isolated from each sorted fraction and quantified by UV absorbance on a Nanodrop 2000c.

The sequence came from a man aged 30 to 45 in good health. The sequence links TRBV30 to TRBJ1-5, with TRBD1 identical over 9 junction bases. The specimen was memory CD4+ T cells sorted from blood. The sample's cell subset or site label, decoded: CD45RA-negative fraction. The bases read TGTGCCTGGGGGGGACAGGGAGATCAGCCCCAGCATTTT. Its product reads: CAWGGQGDQPQHF.